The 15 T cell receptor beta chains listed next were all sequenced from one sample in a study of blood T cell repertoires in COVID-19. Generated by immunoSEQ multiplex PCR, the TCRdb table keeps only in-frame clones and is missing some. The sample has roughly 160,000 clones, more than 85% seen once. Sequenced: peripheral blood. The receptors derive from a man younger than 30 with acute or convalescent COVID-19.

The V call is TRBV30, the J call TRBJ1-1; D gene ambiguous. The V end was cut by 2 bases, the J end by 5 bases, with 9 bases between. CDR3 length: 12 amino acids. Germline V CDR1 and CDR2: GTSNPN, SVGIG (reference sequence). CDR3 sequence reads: CAWSSVGTEAFF. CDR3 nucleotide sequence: TGTGCCTGGAGTTCGGTCGGGACTGAAGCTTTCTTT.

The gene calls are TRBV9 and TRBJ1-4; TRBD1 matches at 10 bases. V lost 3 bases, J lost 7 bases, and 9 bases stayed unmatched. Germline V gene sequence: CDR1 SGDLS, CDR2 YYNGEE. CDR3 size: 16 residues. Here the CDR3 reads CASSANPGQGIEKLFF. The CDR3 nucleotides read TGTGCCAGCAGCGCAAACCCGGGACAGGGGATTGAAAAACTGTTTTTT.

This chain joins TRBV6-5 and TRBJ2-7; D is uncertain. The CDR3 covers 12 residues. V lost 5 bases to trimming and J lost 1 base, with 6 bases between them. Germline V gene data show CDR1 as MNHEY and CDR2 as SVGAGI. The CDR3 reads CASSPRSYEQYV. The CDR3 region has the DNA TGTGCCAGCAGTCCTAGATCCTACGAGCAGTACGTC.

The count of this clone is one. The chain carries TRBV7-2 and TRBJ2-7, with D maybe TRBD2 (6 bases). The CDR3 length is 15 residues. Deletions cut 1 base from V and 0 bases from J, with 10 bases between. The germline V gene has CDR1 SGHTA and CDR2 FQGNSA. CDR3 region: CASSLDWRGSYEQYV. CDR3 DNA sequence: TGTGCCAGCAGCTTAGACTGGCGGGGCTCCTACGAGCAGTACGTC.

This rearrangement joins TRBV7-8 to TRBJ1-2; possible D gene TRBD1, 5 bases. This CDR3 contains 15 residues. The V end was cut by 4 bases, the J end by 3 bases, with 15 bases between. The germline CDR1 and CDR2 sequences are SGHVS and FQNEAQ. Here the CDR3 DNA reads TGTGCCAGCAGCTGGGGCGGGGGGTTGGACTATGGCTACACCTTC. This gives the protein CASSWGGGLDYGYTF.

CDR3 protein: CASSLGNPDTQYF. The DNA of the CDR3 is TGTGCCAGCAGTTTGGGCAACCCAGATACGCAGTATTTT. The chain recombines TRBV28 with TRBJ2-3; D call uncertain. V was clipped by 3 bases and J by 4 bases, with 8 bases between them. In germline, CDR1 is MDHEN, CDR2 SYDVKM. This CDR3 comprises 13 residues.

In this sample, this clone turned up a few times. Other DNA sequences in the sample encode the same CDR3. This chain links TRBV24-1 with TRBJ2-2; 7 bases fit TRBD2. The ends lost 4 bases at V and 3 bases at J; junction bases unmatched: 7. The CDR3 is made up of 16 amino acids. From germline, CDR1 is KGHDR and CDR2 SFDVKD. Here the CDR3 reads CATSDLEGGDTGELFF. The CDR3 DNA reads TGTGCCACCAGTGACCTAGAGGGAGGGGACACCGGGGAGCTGTTTTTT.

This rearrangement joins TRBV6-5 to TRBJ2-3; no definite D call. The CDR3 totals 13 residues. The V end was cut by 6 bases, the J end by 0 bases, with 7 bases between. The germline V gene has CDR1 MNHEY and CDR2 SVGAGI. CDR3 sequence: CASSILSTDTQYF. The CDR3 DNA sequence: TGTGCCAGCAGCATTCTAAGCACAGATACGCAGTATTTT.

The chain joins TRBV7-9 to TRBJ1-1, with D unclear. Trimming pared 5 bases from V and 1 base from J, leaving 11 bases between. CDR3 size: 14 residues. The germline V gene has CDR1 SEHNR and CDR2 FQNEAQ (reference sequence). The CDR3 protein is CASSPSGANTEAFF. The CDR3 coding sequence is TGTGCCAGCAGCCCAAGTGGAGCGAACACTGAAGCTTTCTTT.

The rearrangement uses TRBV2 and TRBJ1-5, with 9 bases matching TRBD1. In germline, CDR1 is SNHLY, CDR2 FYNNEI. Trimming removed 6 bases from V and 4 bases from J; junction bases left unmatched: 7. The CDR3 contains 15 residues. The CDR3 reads CASSPRTGANQPQHF. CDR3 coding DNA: TGTGCCAGCAGCCCTAGGACAGGGGCAAATCAGCCCCAGCATTTT.

This chain's CDR3 is CASSIFKQGPNQPQHF. CDR3 nucleotides: TGTGCCAGTAGTATCTTCAAACAGGGGCCTAATCAGCCCCAGCATTTT. The rearrangement links TRBV19 to TRBJ1-5, with 7 bases matching TRBD1. V shed 3 bases and J 4 bases; nucleotides not matched to a gene: 9. The CDR3 covers 16 residues. Germline loops: CDR1 LNHDA, CDR2 SQIVND (reference sequence). The full variable domain, rest sourced from reference TRBV19 and TRBJ1-5, is DGGITQSPKYLFRKEGQNVTLSCEQNLNHDAMYWYRQDPGQGLRLIYYSQIVNDFQKGDIAEGYSVSREKKESFPLTVTSAQKNPTAFYLCASSIFKQGPNQPQHFGDGTRLSIL.

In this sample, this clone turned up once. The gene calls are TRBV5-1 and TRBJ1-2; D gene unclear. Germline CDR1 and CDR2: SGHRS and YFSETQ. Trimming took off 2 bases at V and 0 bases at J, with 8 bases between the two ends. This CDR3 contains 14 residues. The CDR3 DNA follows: TGCGCCAGCAGCTTCGAGCCCCCTAACTATGGCTACACCTTC. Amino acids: CASSFEPPNYGYTF.

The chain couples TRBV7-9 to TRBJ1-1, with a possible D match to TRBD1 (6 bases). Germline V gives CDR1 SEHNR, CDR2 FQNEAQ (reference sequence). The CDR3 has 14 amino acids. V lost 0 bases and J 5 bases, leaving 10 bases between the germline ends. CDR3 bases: TGTGCCAGCAGCTTAGCGGGGGCTGCGACTGAAGCTTTCTTT. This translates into CASSLAGAATEAFF.

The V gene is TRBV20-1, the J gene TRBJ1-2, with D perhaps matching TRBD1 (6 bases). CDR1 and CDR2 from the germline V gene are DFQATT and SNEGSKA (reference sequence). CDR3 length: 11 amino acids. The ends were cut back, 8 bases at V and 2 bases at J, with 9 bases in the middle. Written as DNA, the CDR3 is TGCAGTAAGCAGGGGAACTATGGCTACACCTTC. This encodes CSKQGNYGYTF.

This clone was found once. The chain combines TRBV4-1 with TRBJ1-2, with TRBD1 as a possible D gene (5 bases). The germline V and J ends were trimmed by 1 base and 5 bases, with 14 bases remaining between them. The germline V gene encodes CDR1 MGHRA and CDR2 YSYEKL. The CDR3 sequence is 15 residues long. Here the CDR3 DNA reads TGCGCCAGCAGCCAAGTACGGGGGAGCGTTTATGGCTACACCTTC. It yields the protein CASSQVRGSVYGYTF.